The 10 T cell receptor beta chains in this list originate from one sample, sequenced in a study of shared clonotypes between healthy human individuals. Generated by immunoSEQ multiplex PCR, the TCRdb table keeps only in-frame clones and is missing some. The data show hundreds of thousands of clones, 74% seen once. The sequencing input was memory CD4+ T cells sorted from blood. This sample's subset: CD45RA-negative fraction. The receptors here all came from a young woman in good health.

About this clone: Other DNA variants within this sample encode the same CDR3. V is TRBV7-2 and J is TRBJ2-2; D unresolved. V dropped 2 bases and J dropped 2 bases, with 3 bases sitting between them. The CDR3 runs 13 residues. Germline V gene sequence: CDR1 SGHTA, CDR2 FQGNSA. CDR3 nucleotides: TGTGCCAGCAGCTTATTTAACACCGGGGAGCTGTTTTTT. This gives the protein CASSLFNTGELFF.

The chain links TRBV18 to TRBJ2-5; no firm D call. V lost 1 base, J lost 2 bases, and 5 bases lay in between. In germline, CDR1 is KGHSH, CDR2 LQKENI. The CDR3 has 13 residues. DNA of the CDR3: TGTGCCAGCTCACCACGCAGGCAAGAGACCCAGTACTTC. It encodes CASSPRRQETQYF.

This chain links TRBV10-2 with TRBJ1-5; weak D call: TRBD1 (6 bases). With 6 bases removed from V and 4 bases from J, the gap between germline ends came to 7 bases. CDR1 and CDR2 from the germline V gene are WSHSY and SAAADI. The CDR3 extends over 12 amino acids. CDR3 DNA sequence: TGCGCCAGCAGAGGACAGAATCAGCCCCAGCATTTT. It translates to CASRGQNQPQHF.

V and J are TRBV5-1 and TRBJ1-6; unclear D gene. This CDR3 has 15 residues. Trimming pared 4 bases from V and 7 bases from J, leaving 15 bases between. Germline V gene lookup returns CDR1 SGHRS and CDR2 YFSETQ. CDR3 loop: CASSPPGRENSPLHF. DNA for the CDR3: TGCGCCAGCAGCCCACCCGGACGGGAAAATTCACCCCTCCACTTT.

The rearrangement joins TRBV7-9 to TRBJ1-3; the match to TRBD1 covers 11 bases. The CDR3 sequence is 13 residues long. Per germline, CDR1 SEHNR and CDR2 FQNEAQ (reference sequence). Trimming at V came to 5 bases and at J to 8 bases, leaving 2 bases not matched to a gene. CDR3 nucleotides: TGTGCCAGCAGCCCGGGACAGGGGGACACCATATATTTT. Amino acid sequence: CASSPGQGDTIYF. Complete variable domain (other parts from reference TRBV7-9 and TRBJ1-3): DTGVSQNPRHKITKRGQNVTFRCDPISEHNRLYWYRQTLGQGPEFLTYFQNEAQLEKSRLLSDRFSAERPKGSFSTLEIQRTEQGDSAMYLCASSPGQGDTIYFGEGSWLTVV.

The chain employs TRBV29-1 and TRBJ1-3; TRBD1 might be the D (6 bases). The V end was cut by 4 bases, the J end by 1 base, with 11 bases between. The V gene's germline CDR1 is SQVTM and CDR2 ANQGSEA. CDR3 length: 14 residues. This CDR3 is CSVGSQGSGNTIYF. DNA for the CDR3: TGCAGCGTTGGTTCCCAGGGGTCTGGAAACACCATATATTTT.

On this clone: This sample includes further DNA sequences coding for the same CDR3. The chain employs TRBV18 and TRBJ1-2; TRBD1 matches at 8 bases. The germline V gene encodes CDR1 KGHSH and CDR2 LQKENI. J gave up 0 bases and V 6 bases, and 6 bases lay outside the gene matches. This CDR3 spans 15 amino acids. The CDR3, as DNA: TGTGCCAGCTCCCCAGGGACAGGCGCTAACTATGGCTACACCTTC. Its translation: CASSPGTGANYGYTF.

The chain employs TRBV19 and TRBJ1-5, with a tentative D call TRBD1 (5 bases). Germline CDR1 is LNHDA and CDR2 is SQIVND (reference sequence). The V end lost 3 bases, the J end lost 2 bases, and 11 bases lay between the germline ends. The CDR3 totals 15 residues. The CDR3 DNA is TGTGCCAGTAGTATCGGTTTGGGGGGCAATCAGCCCCAGCATTTT. Its protein product is CASSIGLGGNQPQHF.

The rearrangement links TRBV2 to TRBJ1-1, with D uncertain. The CDR3 totals 12 residues. Trimming took off 10 bases at V and 6 bases at J, with 15 bases between the two ends. The germline CDR1 and CDR2 sequences are SNHLY and FYNNEI. The CDR3 loop is CATTGVSPEAFF. The CDR3 DNA sequence: TGTGCCACGACGGGCGTCTCCCCTGAAGCTTTCTTT. The complete variable domain, with remaining parts taken from reference TRBV2 and TRBJ1-1, reads EPEVTQTPSHQVTQMGQEVILRCVPISNHLYFYWYRQILGQKVEFLVSFYNNEISEKSEIFDDQFSVERPDGSNFTLKIRSTKLEDSAMYFCATTGVSPEAFFGQGTRLTVV.

V and J are TRBV6-6 and TRBJ2-6; D is unclear. V was trimmed by 5 bases and J by 3 bases, leaving 8 bases between them. The CDR3 extends over 14 amino acids. The germline CDR1 and CDR2 sequences are MNHNY and SVGAGI (reference sequence). This CDR3 reads CASSIEIGANVLTF. The CDR3 DNA follows: TGTGCCAGCAGTATCGAGATTGGGGCCAACGTCCTGACTTTC.